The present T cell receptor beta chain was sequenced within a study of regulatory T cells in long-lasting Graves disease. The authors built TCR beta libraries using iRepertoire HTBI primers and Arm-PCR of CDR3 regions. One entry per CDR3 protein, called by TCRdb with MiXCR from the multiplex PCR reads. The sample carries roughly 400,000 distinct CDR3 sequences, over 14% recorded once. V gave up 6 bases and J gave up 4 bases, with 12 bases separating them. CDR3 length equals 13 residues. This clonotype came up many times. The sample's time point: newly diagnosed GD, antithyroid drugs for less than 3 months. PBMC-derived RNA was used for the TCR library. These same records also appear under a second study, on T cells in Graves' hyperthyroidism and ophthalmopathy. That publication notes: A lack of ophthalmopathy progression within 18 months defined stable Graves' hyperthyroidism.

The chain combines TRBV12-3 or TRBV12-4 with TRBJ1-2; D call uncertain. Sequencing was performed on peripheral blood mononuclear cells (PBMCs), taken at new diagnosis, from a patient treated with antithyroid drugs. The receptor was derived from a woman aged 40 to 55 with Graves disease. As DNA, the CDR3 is TGTGCCAGCAGCAAGGACGGAGCCTATGGCTACACCTTC. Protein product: CASSKDGAYGYTF.